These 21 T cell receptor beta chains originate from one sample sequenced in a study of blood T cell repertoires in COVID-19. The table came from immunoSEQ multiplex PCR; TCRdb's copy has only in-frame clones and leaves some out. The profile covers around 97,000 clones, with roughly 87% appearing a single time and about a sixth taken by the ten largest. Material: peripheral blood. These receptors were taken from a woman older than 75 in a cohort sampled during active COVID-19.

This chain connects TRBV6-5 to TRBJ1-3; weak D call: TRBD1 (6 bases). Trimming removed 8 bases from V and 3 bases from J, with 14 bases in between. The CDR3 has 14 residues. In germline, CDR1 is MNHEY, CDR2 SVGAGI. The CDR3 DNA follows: TGTGCCAGCGAACAGGGAACGGGTGGAAACACCATATATTTT. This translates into CASEQGTGGNTIYF.

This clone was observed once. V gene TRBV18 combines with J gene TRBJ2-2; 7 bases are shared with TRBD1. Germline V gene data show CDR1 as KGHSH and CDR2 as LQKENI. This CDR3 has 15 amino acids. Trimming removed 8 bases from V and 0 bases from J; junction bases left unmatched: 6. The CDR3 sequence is CASGPGQSNTGELFF. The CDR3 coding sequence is TGTGCCAGCGGACCGGGACAGTCGAACACCGGGGAGCTGTTTTTT.

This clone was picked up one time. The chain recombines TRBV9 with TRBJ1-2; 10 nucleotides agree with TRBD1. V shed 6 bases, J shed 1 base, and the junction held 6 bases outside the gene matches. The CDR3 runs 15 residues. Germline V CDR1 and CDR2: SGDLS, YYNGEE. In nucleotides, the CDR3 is TGTGCCAGCAAAGGGACAGGGGCCTATAACTATGGCTACACCTTC. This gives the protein CASKGTGAYNYGYTF.

The CDR3 sequence: CASSFDGKGGGGEQFF. The CDR3 nucleotides read TGCGCCAGCAGCTTCGACGGGAAAGGAGGGGGAGGGGAGCAGTTCTTC. This chain links TRBV5-1 with TRBJ2-1; weak D call: TRBD2 (7 bases). V lost 2 bases and J 10 bases, leaving 22 bases between the germline ends. CDR3 size: 16 residues. Looked up from germline, CDR1 is SGHRS and CDR2 is YFSETQ.

The CDR3 DNA is TGTGCCAGCAGTCGAGGAGCTAACTATGGCTACACCTTC. It yields the protein CASSRGANYGYTF. V gene TRBV6-5 combines with J gene TRBJ1-2; D is unclear. Per germline, CDR1 MNHEY and CDR2 SVGAGI. CDR3 length: 13 amino acids. Trimming stripped 5 bases from V and 0 bases from J, with 7 bases between.

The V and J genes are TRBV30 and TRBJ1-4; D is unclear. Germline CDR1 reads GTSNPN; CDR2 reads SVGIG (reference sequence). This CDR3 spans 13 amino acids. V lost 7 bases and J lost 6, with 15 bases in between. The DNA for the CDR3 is TGTGCCTTAAACGGAGGGAGGTATGAAAAACTGTTTTTT. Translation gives CALNGGRYEKLFF.

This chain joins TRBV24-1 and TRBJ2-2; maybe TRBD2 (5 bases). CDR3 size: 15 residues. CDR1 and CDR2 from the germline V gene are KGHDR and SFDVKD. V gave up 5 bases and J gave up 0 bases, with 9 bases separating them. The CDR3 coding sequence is TGTGCCACCAGTGTTCTGGGAGCGAACACCGGGGAGCTGTTTTTT. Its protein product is CATSVLGANTGELFF.

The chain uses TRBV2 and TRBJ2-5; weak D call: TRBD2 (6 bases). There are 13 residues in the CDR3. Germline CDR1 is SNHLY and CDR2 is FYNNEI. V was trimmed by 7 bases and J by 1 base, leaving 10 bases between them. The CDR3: CASNRDFQETQYF. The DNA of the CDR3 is TGTGCCAGCAATCGGGACTTCCAAGAGACCCAGTACTTC.

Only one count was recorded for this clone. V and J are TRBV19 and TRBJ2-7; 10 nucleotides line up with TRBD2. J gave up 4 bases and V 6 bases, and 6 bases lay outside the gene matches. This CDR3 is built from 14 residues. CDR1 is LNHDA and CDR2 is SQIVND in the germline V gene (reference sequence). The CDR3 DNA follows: TGTGCCAGTAGCAGGACTAGCGGAGTATACGAGCAGTACTTC. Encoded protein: CASSRTSGVYEQYF.

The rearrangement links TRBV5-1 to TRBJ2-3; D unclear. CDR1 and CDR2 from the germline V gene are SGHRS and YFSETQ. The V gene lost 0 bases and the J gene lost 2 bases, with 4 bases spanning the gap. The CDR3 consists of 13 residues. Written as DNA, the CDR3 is TGCGCCAGCAGCTTGGTCTCCACAGATACGCAGTATTTT. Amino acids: CASSLVSTDTQYF. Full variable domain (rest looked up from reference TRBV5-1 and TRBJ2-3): KAGVTQTPRYLIKTRGQQVTLSCSPISGHRSVSWYQQTPGQGLQFLFEYFSETQRNKGNFPGRFSGRQFSNSRSEMNVSTLELGDSALYLCASSLVSTDTQYFGPGTRLTVL.

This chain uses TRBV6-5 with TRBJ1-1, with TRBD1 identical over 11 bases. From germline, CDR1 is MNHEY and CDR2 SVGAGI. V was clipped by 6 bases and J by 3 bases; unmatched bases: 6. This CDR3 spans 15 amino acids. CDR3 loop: CASRWTGGGYTEAFF. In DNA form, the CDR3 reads TGTGCCAGCAGGTGGACAGGGGGCGGGTACACTGAAGCTTTCTTT.

The CDR3, as DNA: TGTGCCAGCAGTTTATCGTCTGCAGGGCAAGCTCGAAGTGGCTACACCTTC. It codes for CASSLSSAGQARSGYTF. This sequence joins TRBV27 and TRBJ1-2; tentative D call: TRBD1 (5 bases). Trimming removed 0 bases from V and 7 bases from J, with 21 bases in between. The length of the CDR3 is 17 residues. The germline V gene encodes CDR1 MNHEY and CDR2 SMNVEV (reference sequence).

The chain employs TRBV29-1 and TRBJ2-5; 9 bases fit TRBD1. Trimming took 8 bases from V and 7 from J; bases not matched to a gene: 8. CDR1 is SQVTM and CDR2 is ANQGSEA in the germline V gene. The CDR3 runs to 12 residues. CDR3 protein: CSTQGAEGTQYF. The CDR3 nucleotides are TGCAGCACACAGGGGGCAGAAGGGACCCAGTACTTC.

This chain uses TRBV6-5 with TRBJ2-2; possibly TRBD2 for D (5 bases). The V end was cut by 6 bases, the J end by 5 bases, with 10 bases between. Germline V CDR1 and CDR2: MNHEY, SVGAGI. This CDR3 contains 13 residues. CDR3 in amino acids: CASRSTGTGELFF. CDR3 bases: TGTGCCAGCAGGTCGACGGGAACCGGGGAGCTGTTTTTT.

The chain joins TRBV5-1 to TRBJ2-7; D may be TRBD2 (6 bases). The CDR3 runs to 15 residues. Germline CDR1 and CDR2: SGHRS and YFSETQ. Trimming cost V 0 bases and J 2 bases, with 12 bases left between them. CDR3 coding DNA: TGCGCCAGCAGCTTGGCCTGGGGGGTAACCTACGAGCAGTACTTC. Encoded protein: CASSLAWGVTYEQYF.

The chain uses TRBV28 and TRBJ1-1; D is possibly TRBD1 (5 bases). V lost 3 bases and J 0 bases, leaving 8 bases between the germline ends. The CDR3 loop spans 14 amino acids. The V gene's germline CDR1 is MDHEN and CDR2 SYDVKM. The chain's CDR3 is CASSLGQMNTEAFF. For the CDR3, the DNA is TGTGCCAGCAGTTTGGGGCAGATGAACACTGAAGCTTTCTTT.

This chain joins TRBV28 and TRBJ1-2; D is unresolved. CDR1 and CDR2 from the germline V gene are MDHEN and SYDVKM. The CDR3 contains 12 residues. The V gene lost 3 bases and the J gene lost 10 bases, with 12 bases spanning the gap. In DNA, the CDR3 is TGTGCCAGCAGTTTGGGCCAATTAGACTACACCTTC. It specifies CASSLGQLDYTF.

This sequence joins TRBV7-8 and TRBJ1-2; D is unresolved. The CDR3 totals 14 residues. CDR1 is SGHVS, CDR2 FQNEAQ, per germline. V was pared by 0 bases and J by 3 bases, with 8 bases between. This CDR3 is CASSLAIADYGYTF. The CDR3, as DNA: TGTGCCAGCAGCTTAGCAATTGCAGACTATGGCTACACCTTC.

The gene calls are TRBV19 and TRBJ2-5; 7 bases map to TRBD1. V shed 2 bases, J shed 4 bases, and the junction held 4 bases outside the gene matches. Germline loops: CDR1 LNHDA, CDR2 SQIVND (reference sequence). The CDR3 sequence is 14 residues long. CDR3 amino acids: CASSILQGPETQYF. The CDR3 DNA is TGTGCCAGTAGTATATTACAGGGGCCAGAGACCCAGTACTTC.

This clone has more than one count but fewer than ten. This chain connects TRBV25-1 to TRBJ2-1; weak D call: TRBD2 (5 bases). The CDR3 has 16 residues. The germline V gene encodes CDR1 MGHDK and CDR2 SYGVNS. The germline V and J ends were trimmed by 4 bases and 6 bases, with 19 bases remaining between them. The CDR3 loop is CASSANILVLGNEQFF. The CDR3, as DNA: TGTGCCAGCAGTGCAAACATACTAGTTCTCGGCAATGAGCAGTTCTTC.

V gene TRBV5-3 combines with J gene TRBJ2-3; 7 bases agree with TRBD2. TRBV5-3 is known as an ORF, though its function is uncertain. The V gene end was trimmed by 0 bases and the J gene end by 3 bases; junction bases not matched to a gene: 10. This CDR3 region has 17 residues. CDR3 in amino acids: CARSLDGTGEGTDTQYF. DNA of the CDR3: TGTGCCAGAAGCTTGGACGGTACGGGGGAGGGGACAGATACGCAGTATTTT.